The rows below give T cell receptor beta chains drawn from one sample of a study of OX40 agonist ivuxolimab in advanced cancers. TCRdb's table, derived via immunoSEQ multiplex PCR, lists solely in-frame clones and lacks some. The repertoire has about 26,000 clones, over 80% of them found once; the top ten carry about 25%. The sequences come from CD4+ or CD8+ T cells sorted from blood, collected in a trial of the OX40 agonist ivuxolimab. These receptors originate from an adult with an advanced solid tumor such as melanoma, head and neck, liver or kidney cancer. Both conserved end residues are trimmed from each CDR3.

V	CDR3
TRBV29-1	SALPAGGTEAF
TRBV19	ASSLPGGEADTQY
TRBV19	ASSFRDRYNTGELF
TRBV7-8	ASSPRWQPEQF
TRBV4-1	ASSPSFNPNTEAF
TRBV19	ASSTYRERNQPQH
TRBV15	ATRYESSYNEKLF
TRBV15	ATSHGQGLEKLF
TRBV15	ATSRAQGDSGELF
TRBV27	ASKRAGLEDGYT
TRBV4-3	ASSPALSYNEQF
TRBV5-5	ASSLAATAYEQY
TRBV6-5	ASSIAGAGAGELF
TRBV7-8	ASSLGRRGTSYEQY
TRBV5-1	ASSLGTKAYEQY